This T cell receptor beta chain was identified during a study of shared clonotypes between healthy human individuals. Study-wide findings and caveats: Depth of sequencing was expected to influence donor clonotype sharing. Estimated richness was generally greater in naive than memory subsets.

A remark on this clone: Its specificity is not known. Other DNA sequences within the sample encode an identical CDR3.

This table comes from immunoSEQ multiplex PCR, and its TCRdb copy is limited to in-frame clones, with some not included. The repertoire consists of over a million clones, with about 80% occurring once and the leading ten covering approximately 1.5%. Germline CDR1 and CDR2: SGHRS and YFSETQ. Trimming cost V 0 bases and J 4 bases, with 7 bases left between them. There are 13 residues in the CDR3. A split of CD4+ cells into CD45RA+ naive and CD45RA-negative memory subsets was performed. The sample consisted of memory CD4+ T cells sorted from blood. Subset in this sample: CD45RA-negative fraction. The chain is built from TRBV5-1 and TRBJ1-2; D remains ambiguous. The receptor was isolated from a man younger than 30 in good health. CDR3 coding DNA: TGCGCCAGCAGCTTGGGGGTGAGCTATGGCTACACCTTC. The encoded protein is CASSLGVSYGYTF.